The 32 T cell receptor beta chains below were found in one sample sequenced in a study of blood T cell repertoires in COVID-19 (TCRdb year 2020). The library relied on the immunoSEQ multiplex PCR assay. TCRdb's version of the immuneACCESS table is confined to in-frame rearrangements and falls short of the full clone set. An unresolved V gene accounts for under half of the shortfall where checked; the remainder is of unknown origin. The sample contains about 59,000 clones, roughly 85% of them found a single time. The leading ten clones occupy around 18% of the sample. The source material was peripheral blood. Every receptor here comes from a human donor in a cohort sampled during active COVID-19.

This clone was detected only once. V usage is TRBV27 and J usage is TRBJ2-7, with 7 bases fitting TRBD1. This CDR3 region has 13 residues. Germline V gene data show CDR1 as MNHEY and CDR2 as SMNVEV (reference sequence). The J segment lost 9 bases and the V segment lost 2 bases, leaving 7 bases of the junction unmatched. Here the CDR3 DNA reads TGTGCCAGCAGTTTAATTAGGGGGCCCGGGCAGTACTTC. Encoded protein: CASSLIRGPGQYF.

In its sample, this clone was seen once. The V gene is TRBV7-3, the J gene TRBJ2-2; D is possibly TRBD1 (5 bases). CDR1 and CDR2 from the germline V gene are SGHTA and FQGTGA. The V gene lost 1 base and the J gene lost 1 base, with 7 bases spanning the gap. The length of the CDR3 is 15 residues. This CDR3 reads CASSLKGENTGELFF. The CDR3 nucleotides read TGTGCCAGCAGCTTAAAAGGGGAGAACACCGGGGAGCTGTTTTTT.

This rearrangement joins TRBV9 to TRBJ2-7, with 9 bases fitting TRBD2. Trimming removed 3 bases from V and 2 bases from J; junction bases left unmatched: 3. In germline, CDR1 is SGDLS, CDR2 YYNGEE. The CDR3 runs 14 residues. DNA for the CDR3: TGTGCCAGCAGCGCGACTAGCGGACCCTACGAGCAGTACTTC. As protein: CASSATSGPYEQYF.

The V call is TRBV9, the J call TRBJ2-5; 9 bases are a match to TRBD2. CDR3 length: 15 residues. The germline V gene has CDR1 SGDLS and CDR2 YYNGEE. Trimming removed 0 bases from V and 4 bases from J; junction bases left unmatched: 4. DNA for the CDR3: TGTGCCAGCAGCGTAGCGGCGGGGGGGCCAGAGACCCAGTACTTC. Translation: CASSVAAGGPETQYF.

The chain couples TRBV27 to TRBJ1-5; D gene uncertain. V lost 1 base and J 0 bases, leaving 16 bases between the germline ends. The CDR3 runs to 18 residues. Germline CDR1 reads MNHEY; CDR2 reads SMNVEV (reference sequence). CDR3 bases: TGTGCCAGCAGTTTATTTTCTAACGTAAGAAATAGCAATCAGCCCCAGCATTTT. It is translated as CASSLFSNVRNSNQPQHF.

The chain combines TRBV15 with TRBJ2-7, with D tentatively TRBD2 (5 bases). CDR1 is LNHNV and CDR2 is YYDKDF in the germline V gene (reference sequence). This CDR3 spans 14 amino acids. Trimming took off 1 base at V and 1 base at J, with 8 bases between the two ends. The CDR3 nucleotides are TGTGCCACCAGCAGAGTTGAGGGATCCTACGAGCAGTACTTC. Amino acid sequence: CATSRVEGSYEQYF. The full variable domain, in which reference TRBV15 and TRBJ2-7 provide the parts outside the CDR3, is DAMVIQNPRYQVTQFGKPVTLSCSQTLNHNVMYWYQQKSSQAPKLLFHYYDKDFNNEADTPDNFQSRRPNTSFCFLDIRSPGLGDTAMYLCATSRVEGSYEQYFGPGTRLTVT.

The chain has TRBV11-2 and TRBJ2-7, with TRBD1 matching over 7 bases. Unmatched junction bases numbered 10, after V lost 3 bases and J lost 2 bases. CDR1 is SGHAT, CDR2 FQNNGV, per germline. The CDR3 has 16 residues. The CDR3 here is CASSFPGQVGPYEQYF. The CDR3 DNA reads as TGTGCCAGCAGCTTCCCTGGACAGGTTGGGCCCTACGAGCAGTACTTC.

V is TRBV4-3 and J is TRBJ2-1; TRBD2 matches 7 bases. The CDR3 runs to 15 residues. The germline V gene has CDR1 LGHNA and CDR2 YSLEER. Unmatched junction bases numbered 8, after V lost 6 bases and J lost 3 bases. DNA of the CDR3: TGCGCCAGCAGTTTGGACGGGGGGTACTACAATGAGCAGTTCTTC. This gives the protein CASSLDGGYYNEQFF.

The chain recombines TRBV10-3 with TRBJ2-5; no reliable D call. This CDR3 comprises 12 residues. Germline V gene sequence: CDR1 ENHRY, CDR2 SYGVKD. V was trimmed by 2 bases and J by 6 bases, leaving 7 bases between them. The CDR3 nucleotides are TGTGCCATCAGTGAGCCCTTTCAGACCCAGTACTTC. Translating gives CAISEPFQTQYF.

The V gene is TRBV7-3, the J gene TRBJ1-2; tentatively, D is TRBD1 (6 bases). The CDR3 runs 13 residues. Germline CDR1 SGHTA, CDR2 FQGTGA. With 2 bases removed from V and 7 bases from J, the gap between germline ends came to 11 bases. The CDR3 sequence: CASSLGGGRGYTF. CDR3 bases: TGTGCCAGCAGCTTAGGGGGCGGGCGTGGCTACACCTTC.

CDR3 coding DNA: TGTGCCAGCAGTTACTCGTTCTCTGAAGCTTTCTTT. Translating it yields CASSYSFSEAFF. The V gene is TRBV6-2 or TRBV6-3, the J gene TRBJ1-1; D remains unclear. Germline CDR1 reads MNHEY; CDR2 reads SVGEGT. The CDR3 runs to 12 residues. With 0 bases removed from V and 6 bases from J, the gap between germline ends came to 5 bases.

The V and J genes are TRBV7-8 and TRBJ2-2, with TRBD1 matching 7 bases. CDR3 size: 16 residues. V trimming: 1 base; J trimming: 4 bases; junction bases outside the gene matches: 6. Germline values: CDR1 SGHVS, CDR2 FQNEAQ. CDR3 loop: CASSLEDRFGTGELFF. The CDR3 coding sequence is TGTGCCAGCAGCTTAGAGGACAGGTTCGGCACCGGGGAGCTGTTTTTT.

The chain combines TRBV11-2 with TRBJ1-1; D may be TRBD1 (5 bases). Germline loops: CDR1 SGHAT, CDR2 FQNNGV. The CDR3 runs to 13 residues. Deletions cut 5 bases from V and 1 base from J, with 8 bases between. The CDR3 spells CASSPQGNTEAFF. The CDR3 nucleotides are TGTGCCAGCAGCCCCCAGGGGAACACTGAAGCTTTCTTT.

V usage is TRBV4-3 and J usage is TRBJ2-3; TRBD1 agrees at 10 bases. CDR1 LGHNA and CDR2 YSLEER come from the germline V gene. V trimming: 8 bases; J trimming: 2 bases; junction bases outside the gene matches: 1. The CDR3 has 13 amino acids. This CDR3 reads CASGTGATDTQYF. The CDR3 DNA is TGCGCCAGCGGGACAGGGGCCACAGATACGCAGTATTTT.

This sequence joins TRBV6-2 or TRBV6-3 and TRBJ2-2; TRBD2 might be the D (6 bases). In germline, CDR1 is MNHEY, CDR2 SVGEGT. V was trimmed by 4 bases and J by 1 base, leaving 19 bases between them. CDR3 length equals 18 residues. The CDR3 sequence: CASSFPLGGGKNTGELFF. In DNA form, the CDR3 reads TGTGCCAGCAGTTTCCCCCTAGGTGGCGGGAAGAACACCGGGGAGCTGTTTTTT.

Here the CDR3 reads CASSRTSGGAAEQYF. CDR3 in DNA: TGTGCCAGCAGCCGGACTAGCGGGGGGGCAGCCGAGCAGTACTTC. The gene calls are TRBV5-4 and TRBJ2-7; TRBD2 matches at 15 bases. V shed 4 bases and J 6 bases; nucleotides not matched to a gene: 5. Looked up from germline, CDR1 is SGHNT and CDR2 is YYREEE (reference sequence). The CDR3 length is 15 residues.

The chain has TRBV2 and TRBJ2-7; 7 bases are shared with TRBD1. Germline values: CDR1 SNHLY, CDR2 FYNNEI. This CDR3 has 13 residues. With 6 bases clipped from V and 2 bases from J, the junction kept 4 bases outside the gene matches. The CDR3 bases are TGTGCCAGCAGCGACAGGGCCCCCTACGAGCAGTACTTC. Protein: CASSDRAPYEQYF.

J is TRBJ2-3 and V is TRBV25-1, with D possibly TRBD2 on 7 matching bases. The V gene's germline CDR1 is MGHDK and CDR2 SYGVNS. This CDR3 comprises 15 residues. Between the trimmed V and J ends, which lost 1 base and 6 bases, there was a span of 14 bases. The CDR3 sequence is CASSEWRGPGDTQYF. The CDR3 nucleotides are TGTGCCAGCAGTGAATGGCGGGGGCCGGGGGATACGCAGTATTTT.

This chain joins TRBV7-8 and TRBJ2-3, with a tentative D call TRBD1 (6 bases). Germline V gives CDR1 SGHVS, CDR2 FQNEAQ. This CDR3 is built from 13 residues. The ends were cut back, 4 bases at V and 5 bases at J, with 10 bases in the middle. CDR3 amino acids: CASSSGAGDTQYF. The CDR3 bases are TGTGCCAGCAGCTCAGGGGCAGGAGATACGCAGTATTTT.

The genes are TRBV5-8 and TRBJ2-3, with 11 bases lining up with TRBD2. The CDR3 has 16 amino acids. Germline V gene lookup returns CDR1 SGHTS and CDR2 YDEGEE. The junction had 6 bases not matched to a gene; V was cut back by 4 bases and J by 2 bases. The CDR3 spells CASSTGTSGFTDTQYF. The CDR3, as DNA: TGTGCCAGCAGCACTGGGACTAGCGGCTTCACAGATACGCAGTATTTT.

This clone was observed a few times. The rearrangement joins TRBV11-3 to TRBJ2-1, with 10 nucleotides matching TRBD2. This CDR3 is 16 amino acids long. Germline V gene data show CDR1 as SGHNT and CDR2 as YENEEA. Germline trimming cut 4 bases from V and 4 bases from J; bases unmatched to any gene: 7. This CDR3 is CASSSLSGGHYNEQFF. CDR3 nucleotides: TGTGCCAGCAGCTCGCTTAGCGGGGGGCATTACAATGAGCAGTTCTTC.

For the CDR3, the DNA is TGTGCCAGCAGTTCGGCTAGTAGTTCAACTAATGAAAAACTGTTTTTT. This encodes CASSSASSSTNEKLFF. This rearrangement joins TRBV6-2 or TRBV6-3 to TRBJ1-4; D is unclear. Trimming took 4 bases from V and 0 from J, leaving 12 bases between them. CDR3 length: 16 residues. Per germline, CDR1 MNHEY and CDR2 SVGEGT.

This sequence joins TRBV7-9 and TRBJ2-1, with 8 nucleotides matching TRBD2. There are 16 residues in the CDR3. Trimming cost V 5 bases and J 8 bases; bases outside gene matches: 14. CDR1 and CDR2 from the germline V gene are SEHNR and FQNEAQ (reference sequence). The CDR3 spells CASSALGGAVIYEQFF. The CDR3 region has the DNA TGTGCCAGCAGCGCACTCGGGGGGGCCGTGATTTATGAGCAGTTCTTC. The full variable domain, in which reference TRBV7-9 and TRBJ2-1 provide the parts outside the CDR3, is DTGVSQNPRHKITKRGQNVTFRCDPISEHNRLYWYRQTLGQGPEFLTYFQNEAQLEKSRLLSDRFSAERPKGSFSTLEIQRTEQGDSAMYLCASSALGGAVIYEQFFGPGTRLTVL.

The DNA for the CDR3 is TGTGCCAGTAGCTCCCGGGGGGGGACAGGGAGGACAGATACGCAGTATTTT. Its translation: CASSSRGGTGRTDTQYF. The chain carries TRBV19 and TRBJ2-3; D is perhaps TRBD1 (9 bases). Looked up from germline, CDR1 is LNHDA and CDR2 is SQIVND (reference sequence). The CDR3 runs to 17 residues. V gave up 6 bases and J gave up 3 bases, with 22 bases separating them.

The chain uses TRBV7-3 and TRBJ2-6; TRBD1 might be the D (5 bases). The CDR3 loop spans 14 amino acids. Trimming removed 6 bases from V and 2 bases from J, with 8 bases in between. CDR1 is SGHTA and CDR2 is FQGTGA in the germline V gene. CDR3 DNA sequence: TGTGCCAGCAGTCCAGGGACTGGGGCCAACGTCCTGACTTTC. Amino acid sequence: CASSPGTGANVLTF.

This chain uses TRBV7-2 with TRBJ2-1; 11 bases agree with TRBD2. Per the germline V gene, CDR1 is SGHTA and CDR2 is FQGNSA. Trimming removed 2 bases from V and 6 bases from J; junction bases left unmatched: 12. The length of the CDR3 is 18 residues. The CDR3 loop is CASSLYALASGGINEQFF. Written as DNA, the CDR3 is TGTGCCAGCAGCTTATACGCCCTGGCTAGCGGGGGGATCAATGAGCAGTTCTTC.

This chain connects TRBV9 to TRBJ1-2; a weak D match, TRBD1 (6 bases). CDR3 length equals 15 residues. Germline V gene lookup returns CDR1 SGDLS and CDR2 YYNGEE. V shed 4 bases and J shed 3 bases, with 16 bases lying between them. CDR3 loop: CASSSSGHRDYGYTF. The CDR3 nucleotides are TGTGCCAGCAGCTCCTCCGGTCACAGGGACTATGGCTACACCTTC.

The V and J genes are TRBV7-2 and TRBJ2-3; 8 bases fit TRBD1. Germline values: CDR1 SGHTA, CDR2 FQGNSA. CDR3 length: 17 residues. The J segment lost 8 bases and the V segment lost 4 bases, leaving 17 bases of the junction unmatched. This CDR3 reads CASSSRGRALGVGTQYF. In DNA form, the CDR3 reads TGTGCCAGCAGCTCCAGGGGGCGAGCCCTGGGGGTAGGTACGCAGTATTTT.

The genes are TRBV4-3 and TRBJ1-6; 8 positions agree with TRBD1. V gave up 2 bases and J gave up 8 bases; unmatched junction bases: 11. Germline CDR1 and CDR2: LGHNA and YSLEER. The CDR3 extends over 17 amino acids. CDR3 sequence reads: CASSQKIAGTGDSPLHF. CDR3 bases: TGCGCCAGCAGCCAAAAGATTGCCGGGACAGGAGATTCACCCCTCCACTTT.

The chain recombines TRBV7-9 with TRBJ1-1; D is unresolved. CDR3 length: 13 residues. V was shortened by 1 base and J by 5 bases, with 8 bases between the two germline ends. Per the germline V gene, CDR1 is SEHNR and CDR2 is FQNEAQ (reference sequence). The DNA for the CDR3 is TGTGCCAGCAGCTTAGAAGGGAGTACTGAAGCTTTCTTT. This codes for CASSLEGSTEAFF.

The chain links TRBV6-6 to TRBJ1-2; D remains unclear. The germline V gene encodes CDR1 MNHNY and CDR2 SVGAGI (reference sequence). V was pared by 0 bases and J by 0 bases, with 8 bases between. The CDR3 has 15 amino acids. For the CDR3, the DNA is TGTGCCAGCAGTTACTCGAGAGGAGCTAACTATGGCTACACCTTC. Its protein is CASSYSRGANYGYTF.

The genes are TRBV10-2 and TRBJ1-1; 11 nucleotides match TRBD1. CDR1 and CDR2 (germline): WSHSY, SAAADI. V lost 2 bases, J lost 10 bases, and 6 bases stayed unmatched. This CDR3 has 14 residues. CDR3 sequence reads: CASSERDRGWGAFF. DNA of the CDR3: TGCGCCAGCAGTGAGAGGGACAGGGGGTGGGGAGCTTTCTTT.